This section outlines one T cell receptor beta chain sequence together with its context. Its target is not known. This record belongs to a study of T cell repertoires in cytomegalovirus infection. Overall study context: TCR beta signatures that were public indicated CMV infection and matching HLA type. Study results and limitations: Ex vivo, HLA-C-restricted CMV-specific TCR beta clonotypes prevailed over the rest of the response. Cumulative frequency of public TCR beta families picked out carriers of CMV plus the relevant HLA.

V lost 5 bases to trimming and J lost 4 bases; unmatched junction nucleotides: 8. The CDR3 sequence is 15 residues long. Germline V gives CDR1 SEHNR, CDR2 FQNEAQ (reference sequence). TCRdb reanalysed the reads using MiXCR and keeps one entry per CDR3 protein. The profile shows fewer than 300,000 distinct CDR3 sequences, 20% to 30% of them singletons. This chain links TRBV7-9 with TRBJ1-1, with 9 bases aligning to TRBD1. Input material: PBMCs. This receptor was obtained from a human donor in good health (CMV status not recorded). Some clones in this sample may be carry-over from other donors' samples. The DNA for the CDR3 is TGTGCCAGCAGCCCAAGGGACAGGGTTCGCACTGAAGCTTTCTTT. Its protein is CASSPRDRVRTEAFF. Together with reference TRBV7-9 and TRBJ1-1, the CDR3 gives the full variable domain: DTGVSQNPRHKITKRGQNVTFRCDPISEHNRLYWYRQTLGQGPEFLTYFQNEAQLEKSRLLSDRFSAERPKGSFSTLEIQRTEQGDSAMYLCASSPRDRVRTEAFFGQGTRLTVV.